This TCR beta chain came from a study of T cells in localized non-small cell lung cancer. The repertoire was sequenced with immunoSEQ multiplex PCR; TCRdb's copy has only in-frame clones and lacks some. This sample has approximately 1,800 clones, with 30% to 45% found just once. This CDR3 region has 14 residues. Germline V gives CDR1 SQVTM, CDR2 ANQGSEA. The V gene lost 7 bases and the J gene lost 0 bases, with 15 bases spanning the gap. Remarks on this clone: Its antigen is unknown.

Regarding the study as a whole: It was uninvolved adjacent lung that showed the highest T cell clonality, exceeding tumor. Median approximately 58 top-100 tumor clones were shared with paired adjacent lung. Sequencing, confined to only one tumor region, leaves heterogeneity possible.

The source was lung tumor tissue, collected before any cancer treatment. The rearrangement uses TRBV29-1 and TRBJ1-1; the D gene is possibly TRBD1 (5 bases). This clonotype originated in a female donor aged 60 or older with stage I lung adenocarcinoma. CDR3 nucleotide sequence: TGCAGCGCCCGAACGGCCAGGGTGAACACTGAAGCTTTCTTT. Amino acid sequence: CSARTARVNTEAFF.